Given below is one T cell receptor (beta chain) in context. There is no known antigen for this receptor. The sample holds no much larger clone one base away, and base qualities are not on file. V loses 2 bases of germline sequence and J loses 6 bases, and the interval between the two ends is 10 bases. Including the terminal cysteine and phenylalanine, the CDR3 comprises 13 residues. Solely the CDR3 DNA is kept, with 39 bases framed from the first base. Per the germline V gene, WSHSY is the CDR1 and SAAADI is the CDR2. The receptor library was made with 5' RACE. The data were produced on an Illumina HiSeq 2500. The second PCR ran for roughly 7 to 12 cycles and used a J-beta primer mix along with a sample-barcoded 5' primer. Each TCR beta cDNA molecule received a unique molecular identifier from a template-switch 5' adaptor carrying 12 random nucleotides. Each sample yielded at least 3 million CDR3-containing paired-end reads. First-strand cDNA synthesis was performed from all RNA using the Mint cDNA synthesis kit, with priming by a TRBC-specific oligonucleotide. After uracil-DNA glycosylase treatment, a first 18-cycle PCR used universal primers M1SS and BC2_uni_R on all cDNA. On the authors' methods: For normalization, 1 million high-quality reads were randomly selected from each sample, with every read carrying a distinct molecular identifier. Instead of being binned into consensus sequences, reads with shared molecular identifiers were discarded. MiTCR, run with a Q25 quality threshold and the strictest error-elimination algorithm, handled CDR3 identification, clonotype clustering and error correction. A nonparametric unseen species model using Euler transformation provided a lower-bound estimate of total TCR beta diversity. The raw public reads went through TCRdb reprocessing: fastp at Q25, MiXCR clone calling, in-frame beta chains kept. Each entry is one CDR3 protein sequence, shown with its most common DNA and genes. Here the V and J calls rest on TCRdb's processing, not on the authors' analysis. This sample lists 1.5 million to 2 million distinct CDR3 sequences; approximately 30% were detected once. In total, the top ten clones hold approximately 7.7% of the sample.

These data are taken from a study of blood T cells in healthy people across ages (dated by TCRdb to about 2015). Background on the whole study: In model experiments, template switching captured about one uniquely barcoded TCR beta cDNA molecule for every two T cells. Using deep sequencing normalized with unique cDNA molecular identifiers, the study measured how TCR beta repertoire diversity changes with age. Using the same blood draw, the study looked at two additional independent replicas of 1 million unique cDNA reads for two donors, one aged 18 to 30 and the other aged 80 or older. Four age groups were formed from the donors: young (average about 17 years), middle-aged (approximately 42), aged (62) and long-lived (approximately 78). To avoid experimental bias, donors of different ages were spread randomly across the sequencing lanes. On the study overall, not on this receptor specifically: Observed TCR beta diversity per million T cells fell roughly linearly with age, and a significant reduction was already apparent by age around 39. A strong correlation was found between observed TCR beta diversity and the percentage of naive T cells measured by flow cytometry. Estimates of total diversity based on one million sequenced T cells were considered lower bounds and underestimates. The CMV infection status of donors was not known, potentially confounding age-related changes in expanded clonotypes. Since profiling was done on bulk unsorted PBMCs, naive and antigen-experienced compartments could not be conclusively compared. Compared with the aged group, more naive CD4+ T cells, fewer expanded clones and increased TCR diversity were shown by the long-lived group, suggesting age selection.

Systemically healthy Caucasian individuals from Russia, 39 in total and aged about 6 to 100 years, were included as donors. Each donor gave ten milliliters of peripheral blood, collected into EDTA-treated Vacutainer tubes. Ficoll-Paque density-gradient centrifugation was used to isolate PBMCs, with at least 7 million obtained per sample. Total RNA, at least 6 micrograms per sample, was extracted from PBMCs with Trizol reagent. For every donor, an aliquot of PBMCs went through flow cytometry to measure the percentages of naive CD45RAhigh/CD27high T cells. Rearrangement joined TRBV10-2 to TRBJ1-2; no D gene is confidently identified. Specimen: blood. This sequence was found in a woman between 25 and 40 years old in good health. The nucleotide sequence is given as TGCGCCAGCAGTGAGGGCCTTTATGATGGCTACACCTTC. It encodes CASSEGLYDGYTF.